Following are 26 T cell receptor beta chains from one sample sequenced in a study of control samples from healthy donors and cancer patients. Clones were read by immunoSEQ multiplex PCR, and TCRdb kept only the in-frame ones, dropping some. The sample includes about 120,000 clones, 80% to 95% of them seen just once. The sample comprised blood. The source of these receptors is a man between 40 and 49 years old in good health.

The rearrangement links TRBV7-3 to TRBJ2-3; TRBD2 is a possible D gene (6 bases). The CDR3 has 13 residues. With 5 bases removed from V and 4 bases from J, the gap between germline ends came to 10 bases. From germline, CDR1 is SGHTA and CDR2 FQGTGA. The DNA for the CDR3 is TGTGCCAGCAGCGACTCGGGGGCAGATACGCAGTATTTT. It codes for CASSDSGADTQYF. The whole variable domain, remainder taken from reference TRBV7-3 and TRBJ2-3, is GAGVSQTPSNKVTEKGKYVELRCDPISGHTALYWYRQSLGQGPEFLIYFQGTGAADDSGLPNDRFFAVRPEGSVSTLKIQRTERGDSAVYLCASSDSGADTQYFGPGTRLTVL.

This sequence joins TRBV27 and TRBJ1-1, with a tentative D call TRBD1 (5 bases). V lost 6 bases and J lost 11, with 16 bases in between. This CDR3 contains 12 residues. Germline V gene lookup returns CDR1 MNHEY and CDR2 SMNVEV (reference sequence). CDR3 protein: CASSPPGDRAFF. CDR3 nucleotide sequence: TGTGCCAGCAGCCCTCCGGGGGACCGCGCTTTCTTT.

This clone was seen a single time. As DNA, the CDR3 is TGCGCCAGCAGCTGGGGACTAGCGGGGACCTACGAGCAGTACTTC. Translated, it gives CASSWGLAGTYEQYF. The chain employs TRBV5-1 and TRBJ2-7, with 13 bases matching TRBD2. The ends lost 3 bases at V and 2 bases at J; junction bases unmatched: 2. The CDR3 is made up of 15 amino acids. Per germline, CDR1 SGHRS and CDR2 YFSETQ. Using reference TRBV5-1 and TRBJ2-7 for the parts outside the CDR3, the full variable domain is KAGVTQTPRYLIKTRGQQVTLSCSPISGHRSVSWYQQTPGQGLQFLFEYFSETQRNKGNFPGRFSGRQFSNSRSEMNVSTLELGDSALYLCASSWGLAGTYEQYFGPGTRLTVT.

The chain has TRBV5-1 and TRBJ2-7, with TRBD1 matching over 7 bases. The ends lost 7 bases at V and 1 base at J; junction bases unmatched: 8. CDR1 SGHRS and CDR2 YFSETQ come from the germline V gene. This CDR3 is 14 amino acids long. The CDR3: CASSQGLASYEQYF. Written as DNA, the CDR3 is TGCGCCAGCTCACAGGGGTTAGCTTCCTACGAGCAGTACTTC. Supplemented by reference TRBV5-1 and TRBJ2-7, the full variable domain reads KAGVTQTPRYLIKTRGQQVTLSCSPISGHRSVSWYQQTPGQGLQFLFEYFSETQRNKGNFPGRFSGRQFSNSRSEMNVSTLELGDSALYLCASSQGLASYEQYFGPGTRLTVT.

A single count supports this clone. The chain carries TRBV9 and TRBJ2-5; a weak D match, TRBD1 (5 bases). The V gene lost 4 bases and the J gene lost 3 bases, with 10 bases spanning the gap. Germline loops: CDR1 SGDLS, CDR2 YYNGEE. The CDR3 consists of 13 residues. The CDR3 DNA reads TGTGCCAGCAGCTCTCGACAGAAAGAGACCCAGTACTTC. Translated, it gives CASSSRQKETQYF.

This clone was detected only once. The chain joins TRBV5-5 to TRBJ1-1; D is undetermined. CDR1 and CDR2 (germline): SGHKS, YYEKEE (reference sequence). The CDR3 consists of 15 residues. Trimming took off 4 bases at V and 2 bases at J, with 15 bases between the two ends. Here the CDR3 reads CASSPSALTNTEAFF. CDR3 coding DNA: TGTGCCAGCAGCCCCTCGGCCCTTACCAACACTGAAGCTTTCTTT.

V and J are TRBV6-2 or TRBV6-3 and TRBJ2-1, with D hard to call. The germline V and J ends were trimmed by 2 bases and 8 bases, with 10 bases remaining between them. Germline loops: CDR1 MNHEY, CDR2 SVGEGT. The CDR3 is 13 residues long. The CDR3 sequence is CASSYQVQHEQFF. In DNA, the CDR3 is TGTGCCAGCAGTTACCAGGTCCAACATGAGCAGTTCTTC.

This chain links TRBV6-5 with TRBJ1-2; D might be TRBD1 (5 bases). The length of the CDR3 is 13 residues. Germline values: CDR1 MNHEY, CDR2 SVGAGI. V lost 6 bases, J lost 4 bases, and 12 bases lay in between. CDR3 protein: CASRKGNRYGYTF. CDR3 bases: TGTGCCAGCAGGAAGGGGAACCGCTATGGCTACACCTTC.

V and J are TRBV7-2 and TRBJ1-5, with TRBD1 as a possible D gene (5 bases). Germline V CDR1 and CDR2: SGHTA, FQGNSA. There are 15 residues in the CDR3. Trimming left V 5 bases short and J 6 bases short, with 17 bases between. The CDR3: CASSLEGANRQPQHF. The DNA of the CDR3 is TGTGCCAGCAGCCTAGAAGGGGCAAATCGTCAGCCCCAGCATTTT. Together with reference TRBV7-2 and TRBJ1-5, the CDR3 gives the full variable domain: GAGVSQSPSNKVTEKGKDVELRCDPISGHTALYWYRQSLGQGLEFLIYFQGNSAPDKSGLPSDRFSAERTGGSVSTLTIQRTQQEDSAVYLCASSLEGANRQPQHFGDGTRLSIL.

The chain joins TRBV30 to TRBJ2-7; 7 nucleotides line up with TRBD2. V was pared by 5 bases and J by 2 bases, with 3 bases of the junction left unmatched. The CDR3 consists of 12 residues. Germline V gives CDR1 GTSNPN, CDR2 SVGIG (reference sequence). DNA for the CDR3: TGTGCCTGGCGGGGGGTACCCTACGAGCAGTACTTC. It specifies CAWRGVPYEQYF.

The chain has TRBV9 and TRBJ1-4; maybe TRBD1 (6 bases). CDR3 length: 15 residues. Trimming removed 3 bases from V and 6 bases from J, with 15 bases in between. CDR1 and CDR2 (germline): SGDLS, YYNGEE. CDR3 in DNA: TGTGCCAGCAGCGCTGGCCTGGGGGCTTATGAAAAACTGTTTTTT. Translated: CASSAGLGAYEKLFF.

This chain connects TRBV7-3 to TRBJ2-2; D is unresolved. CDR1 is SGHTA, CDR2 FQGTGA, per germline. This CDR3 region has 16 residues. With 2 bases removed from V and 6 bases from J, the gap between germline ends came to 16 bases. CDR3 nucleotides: TGTGCCAGCAGCTTAGTTAGTTCCCCGTATCCCGGGGAGCTGTTTTTT. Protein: CASSLVSSPYPGELFF.

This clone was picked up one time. The CDR3 bases are TGTGCCAGCAGCTTGTTGACGGGGCGGAACACCGGGGAGCTGTTTTTT. It codes for CASSLLTGRNTGELFF. The chain uses TRBV5-6 and TRBJ2-2; D is possibly TRBD1 or TRBD2 (5 bases each). CDR1 is SGHDT, CDR2 YYEEEE, per germline. This CDR3 contains 16 residues. V was clipped by 1 base and J by 1 base, with 11 bases between them.

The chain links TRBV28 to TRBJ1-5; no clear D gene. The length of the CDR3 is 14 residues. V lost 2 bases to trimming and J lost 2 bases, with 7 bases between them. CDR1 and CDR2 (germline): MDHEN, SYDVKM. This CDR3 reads CASSLVEGNQPQHF. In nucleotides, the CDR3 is TGTGCCAGCAGTTTAGTGGAGGGCAATCAGCCCCAGCATTTT.

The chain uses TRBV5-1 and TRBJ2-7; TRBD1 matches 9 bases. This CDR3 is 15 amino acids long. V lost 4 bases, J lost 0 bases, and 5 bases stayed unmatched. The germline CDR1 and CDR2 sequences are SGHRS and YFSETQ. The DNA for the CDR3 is TGCGCCAGCAGCCCCATGACAGGGGGCTCCTACGAGCAGTACTTC. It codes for CASSPMTGGSYEQYF.

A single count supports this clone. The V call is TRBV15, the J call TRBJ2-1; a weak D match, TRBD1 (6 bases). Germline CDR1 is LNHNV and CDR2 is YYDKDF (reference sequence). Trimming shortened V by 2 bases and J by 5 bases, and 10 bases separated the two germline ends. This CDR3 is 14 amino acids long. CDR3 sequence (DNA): TGTGCCACCAGCAGACAGGGGTACGACAATGAGCAGTTCTTC. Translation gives CATSRQGYDNEQFF.

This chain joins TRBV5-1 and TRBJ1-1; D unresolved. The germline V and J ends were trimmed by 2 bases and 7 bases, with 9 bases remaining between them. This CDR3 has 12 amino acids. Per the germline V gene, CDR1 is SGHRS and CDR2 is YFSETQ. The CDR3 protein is CASSFQANEAFF. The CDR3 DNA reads TGCGCCAGCAGCTTTCAGGCAAATGAAGCTTTCTTT.

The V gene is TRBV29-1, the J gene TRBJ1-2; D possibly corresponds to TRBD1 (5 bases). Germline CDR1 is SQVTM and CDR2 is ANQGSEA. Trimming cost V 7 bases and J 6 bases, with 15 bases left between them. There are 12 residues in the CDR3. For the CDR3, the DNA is TGCAGCGGGTATCAGGGTTGGGATGGCTACACCTTC. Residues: CSGYQGWDGYTF.

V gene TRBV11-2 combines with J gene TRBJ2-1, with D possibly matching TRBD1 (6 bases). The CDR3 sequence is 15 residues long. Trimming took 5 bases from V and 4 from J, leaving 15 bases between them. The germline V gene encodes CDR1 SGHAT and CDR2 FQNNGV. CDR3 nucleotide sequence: TGTGCCAGCAGCATTCGACAGGTGATGTACAATGAGCAGTTCTTC. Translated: CASSIRQVMYNEQFF.

CDR3 nucleotide sequence: TGTGCCAGCAGTTTCCTCGGACAGGGAGAGACCCAGTACTTC. This gives the protein CASSFLGQGETQYF. V is TRBV28 and J is TRBJ2-5, with 8 bases fitting TRBD1. J lost 4 bases, V lost 3 bases, and 4 bases had no gene match. The CDR3 is 14 residues long. CDR1 and CDR2 (germline): MDHEN, SYDVKM.

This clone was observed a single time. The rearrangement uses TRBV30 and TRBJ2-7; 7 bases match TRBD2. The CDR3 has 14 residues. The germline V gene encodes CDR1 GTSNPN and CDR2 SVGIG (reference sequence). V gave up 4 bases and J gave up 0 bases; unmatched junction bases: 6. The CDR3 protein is CAWNRGGGSYEQYF. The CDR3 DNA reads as TGTGCCTGGAACAGAGGCGGGGGCTCCTACGAGCAGTACTTC.

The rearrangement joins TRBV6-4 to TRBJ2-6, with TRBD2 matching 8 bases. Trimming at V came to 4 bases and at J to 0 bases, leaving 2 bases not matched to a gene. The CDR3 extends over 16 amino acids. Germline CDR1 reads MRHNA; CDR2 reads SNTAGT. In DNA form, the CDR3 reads TGTGCCAGCAGTGGCGGGGGGAACTCTGGGGCCAACGTCCTGACTTTC. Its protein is CASSGGGNSGANVLTF.

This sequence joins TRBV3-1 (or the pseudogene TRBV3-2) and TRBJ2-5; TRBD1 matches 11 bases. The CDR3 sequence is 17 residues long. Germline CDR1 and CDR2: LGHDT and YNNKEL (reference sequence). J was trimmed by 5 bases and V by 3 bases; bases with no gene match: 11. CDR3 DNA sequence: TGTGCCAGCAGCCACGGGCGGGCTAGGGACAGGGGGGAGACCCAGTACTTC. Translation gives CASSHGRARDRGETQYF.

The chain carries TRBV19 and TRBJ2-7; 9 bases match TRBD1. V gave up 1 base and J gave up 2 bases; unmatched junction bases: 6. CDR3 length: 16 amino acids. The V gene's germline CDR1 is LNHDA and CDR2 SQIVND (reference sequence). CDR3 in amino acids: CASSIGGTGLAYEQYF. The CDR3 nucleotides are TGTGCCAGTAGTATAGGAGGGACAGGGCTAGCCTACGAGCAGTACTTC.

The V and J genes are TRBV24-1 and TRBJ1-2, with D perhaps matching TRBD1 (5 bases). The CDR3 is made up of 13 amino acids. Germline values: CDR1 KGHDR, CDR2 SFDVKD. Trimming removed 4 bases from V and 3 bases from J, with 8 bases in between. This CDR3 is CATSDGTHYGYTF. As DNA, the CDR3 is TGTGCCACCAGTGACGGGACCCACTATGGCTACACCTTC.

For the CDR3, the DNA is TGTGCCAGTAGTTGGGGGGCGCTAAAGGGCGGGGAGCTGTTTTTT. This codes for CASSWGALKGGELFF. The chain employs TRBV19 and TRBJ2-2; D may correspond to TRBD1 or TRBD2 (6 bases each). The V and J ends lost 5 bases and 7 bases respectively, with 17 bases between them. Germline V gene data show CDR1 as LNHDA and CDR2 as SQIVND (reference sequence). This CDR3 has 15 amino acids.